This entry is about one TCR beta chain. V was clipped by 8 bases and J by 1 base, with 15 bases between them. This CDR3 has 15 amino acids. CDR1 and CDR2 from the germline V gene are MNHEY and SVGAGI. The sample is drawn from a study of blood T cell repertoires in COVID-19. In the study overall: Donors in the United States, Italy and Spain gave samples during acute or convalescent COVID-19. The cDNA or gDNA used as material had been derived from T cells, B-cell-depleted T cells, or PBMCs.

Original analysis: Scientists estimated how many nucleated cells there were by amplifying reference gene primers. Data came from immunoSEQ multiplex PCR; TCRdb stores just in-frame clones and leaves some out. V and J calls and clone size are those listed in that table; D and trimming were worked out from the DNA. The sample holds 80,000 to 95,000 clones, around 87% seen once. The sequenced material came from peripheral blood. This TCR was sampled from a human donor in a cohort sampled during active COVID-19. This sequence joins TRBV6-5 and TRBJ1-5; a possible D gene is TRBD1 (6 bases). The CDR3 sequence is CASGGAGVSNQPQHF. The CDR3 nucleotides are TGTGCCAGCGGGGGGGCAGGGGTGAGCAATCAGCCCCAGCATTTT.